The 10 T cell receptor beta chains below all came from one sample that was sequenced in a study of CD8+ T cells in alopecia areata. After isolation, RNA underwent reverse transcription to generate cDNA as the sequencing template. The table came from immunoSEQ multiplex PCR; TCRdb's copy has only in-frame clones and leaves some out. The sample carries under 350,000 clones, roughly 50% recorded once. Stated treatment: oral pan-JAK inhibitor, 5-10 mg twice daily. Material: CD4+ T cells sorted from blood, obtained at week 24, from a patient treated with tofacitinib. These receptors all come from a human donor with alopecia areata.

This clone was observed a few times. CDR3 bases: TGTGCCAGCGCTACGGGGGGTGAAAAACTGTTTTTT. This translates into CASATGGEKLFF. The chain couples TRBV28 to TRBJ1-4, with a weak D call TRBD1 (5 bases). This CDR3 is 12 amino acids long. The germline V gene encodes CDR1 MDHEN and CDR2 SYDVKM. The V end lost 8 bases, the J end lost 7 bases, and 11 bases lay between the germline ends.

The gene calls are TRBV28 and TRBJ1-5, with D tentatively TRBD1 (5 bases). The V and J ends lost 7 bases and 4 bases respectively, with 11 bases between them. The CDR3 is 13 amino acids. Germline V gene lookup returns CDR1 MDHEN and CDR2 SYDVKM. In DNA form, the CDR3 reads TGTGCCAGCATCGCAGGGCTGAATCAGCCCCAGCATTTT. This encodes CASIAGLNQPQHF.

This chain uses TRBV10-3 with TRBJ1-6; D is possibly TRBD1 (6 bases). Germline V gene data show CDR1 as ENHRY and CDR2 as SYGVKD. CDR3 length: 15 residues. Trimming took off 3 bases at V and 10 bases at J, with 16 bases between the two ends. CDR3 region: CAISDPTGIGSPLHF. The CDR3 bases are TGTGCCATCAGTGATCCTACAGGGATAGGATCACCCCTCCACTTT.

This clone has just a few counts. The chain has TRBV15 and TRBJ1-5; D call uncertain. The CDR3 is 15 residues long. Germline-derived CDR1 and CDR2 are LNHNV and YYDKDF (reference sequence). Trimming removed 0 bases at V and 4 bases at J, with 10 bases between. The CDR3 sequence is CATSRDLANNQPQHF. The DNA for the CDR3 is TGTGCCACCAGCAGAGATCTGGCCAATAATCAGCCCCAGCATTTT. The full variable domain, completed using reference TRBV15 and TRBJ1-5, is DAMVIQNPRYQVTQFGKPVTLSCSQTLNHNVMYWYQQKSSQAPKLLFHYYDKDFNNEADTPDNFQSRRPNTSFCFLDIRSPGLGDTAMYLCATSRDLANNQPQHFGDGTRLSIL.

This sequence joins TRBV30 and TRBJ2-7; D not resolved. V was cut by 3 bases and J by 2 bases, with 17 bases left in between. Per the germline V gene, CDR1 is GTSNPN and CDR2 is SVGIG (reference sequence). CDR3 size: 15 residues. The CDR3 nucleotides are TGTGCCTGGAGCCTAAGACCCCCTAGTACCTACGAGCAGTACTTC. Protein: CAWSLRPPSTYEQYF.

The CDR3 loop is CASSGSQWGYEQYF. CDR3 nucleotide sequence: TGTGCCAGCAGTGGCTCTCAGTGGGGCTACGAGCAGTACTTC. This rearrangement joins TRBV25-1 to TRBJ2-7, with D unclear. The V gene's germline CDR1 is MGHDK and CDR2 SYGVNS. The CDR3 consists of 14 residues. Trimming cost V 4 bases and J 3 bases, with 13 bases left between them.

The sample holds a few counts of this clone. The V call is TRBV18, the J call TRBJ2-1, with 11 positions matching TRBD2. J gave up 7 bases and V 3 bases, and 8 bases lay outside the gene matches. This CDR3 contains 16 residues. Germline V gene sequence: CDR1 KGHSH, CDR2 LQKENI. For the CDR3, the DNA is TGTGCCAGCTCACCGTTAGCGGGGGGGCTCCGTAATGAGCAGTTCTTC. It yields the protein CASSPLAGGLRNEQFF. The full variable domain, its missing parts supplied by reference TRBV18 and TRBJ2-1, is NAGVMQNPRHLVRRRGQEARLRCSPMKGHSHVYWYRQLPEEGLKFMVYLQKENIIDESGMPKERFSAEFPKEGPSILRIQQVVRGDSAAYFCASSPLAGGLRNEQFFGPGTRLTVL.

This clone was seen a handful of times. The chain uses TRBV7-2 and TRBJ1-1; D ambiguous. Between the trimmed V and J ends, which lost 5 bases and 11 bases, there was a span of 12 bases. CDR3 length equals 11 residues. Germline V gives CDR1 SGHTA, CDR2 FQGNSA. The CDR3 region has the DNA TGTGCCAGCAGCCCTGCTACAATCGCTTTCTTT. It specifies CASSPATIAFF. Full variable domain (remainder filled in from reference TRBV7-2 and TRBJ1-1): GAGVSQSPSNKVTEKGKDVELRCDPISGHTALYWYRQSLGQGLEFLIYFQGNSAPDKSGLPSDRFSAERTGGSVSTLTIQRTQQEDSAVYLCASSPATIAFFGQGTRLTVV.

The V call is TRBV7-9, the J call TRBJ1-1, with a weak D call TRBD1 (6 bases). The length of the CDR3 is 14 residues. The germline V gene has CDR1 SEHNR and CDR2 FQNEAQ (reference sequence). The V gene lost 1 base and the J gene lost 9 bases, with 15 bases spanning the gap. The CDR3 loop is CASSLEAGALKAFF. In nucleotides, the CDR3 is TGTGCCAGCAGCTTAGAGGCAGGGGCCCTAAAAGCTTTCTTT.

This clone has a count of ten or more. V is TRBV7-3 and J is TRBJ1-6; 7 bases map to TRBD1. CDR3 length: 14 residues. The ends lost 4 bases at V and 10 bases at J; junction bases unmatched: 7. Per the germline V gene, CDR1 is SGHTA and CDR2 is FQGTGA. Here the CDR3 reads CASSSTGSRSPLHF. CDR3 sequence (DNA): TGTGCCAGCAGCTCGACAGGGAGTAGGTCACCCCTCCACTTT.